Sequencing of this TCR beta chain was carried out in a study of blood T cell repertoires in COVID-19. As for the study in general: From T cells, B-cell-depleted T cells, or PBMCs came the material, which was cDNA or gDNA.

The CDR3 length is 13 residues. The germline gives CDR1 MNHEY, CDR2 SVGAGI. V was clipped by 2 bases and J by 5 bases; unmatched bases: 2. Original analysis: Amplifying reference gene primers gave estimates of nucleated cell counts. Libraries were prepared by immunoSEQ multiplex PCR; TCRdb keeps only in-frame clonotypes and omits some of them. V and J calls and clone size are as listed in that table; D and trimming were resolved from the DNA. Among under 200,000 clones listed, more than 85% were seen once. The J gene is TRBJ1-1, the V gene TRBV6-5; 7 bases align to TRBD1. Specimen: peripheral blood. This receptor was identified in a man between 65 and 79 years old with active or convalescent COVID-19. The CDR3 reads CASSYTGATEAFF. For the CDR3, the DNA is TGTGCCAGCAGTTACACAGGGGCTACTGAAGCTTTCTTT.